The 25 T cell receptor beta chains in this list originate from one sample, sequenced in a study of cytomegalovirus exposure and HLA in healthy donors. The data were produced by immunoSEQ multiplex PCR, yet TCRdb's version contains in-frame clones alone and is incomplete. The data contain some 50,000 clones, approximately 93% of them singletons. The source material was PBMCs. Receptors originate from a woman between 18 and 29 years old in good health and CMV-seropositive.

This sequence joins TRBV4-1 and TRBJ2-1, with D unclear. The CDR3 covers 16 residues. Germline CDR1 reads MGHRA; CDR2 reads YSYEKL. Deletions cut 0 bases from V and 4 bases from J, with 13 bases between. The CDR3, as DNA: TGCGCCAGCAGCCAAGATCTGGGTTCTAGTTACAATGAGCAGTTCTTC. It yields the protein CASSQDLGSSYNEQFF.

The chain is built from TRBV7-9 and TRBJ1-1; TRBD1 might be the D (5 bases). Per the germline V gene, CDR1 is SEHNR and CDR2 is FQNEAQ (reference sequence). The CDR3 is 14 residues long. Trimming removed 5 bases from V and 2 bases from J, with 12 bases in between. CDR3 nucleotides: TGTGCCAGCAGCCCCGACAGAACAAACACTGAAGCTTTCTTT. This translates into CASSPDRTNTEAFF.

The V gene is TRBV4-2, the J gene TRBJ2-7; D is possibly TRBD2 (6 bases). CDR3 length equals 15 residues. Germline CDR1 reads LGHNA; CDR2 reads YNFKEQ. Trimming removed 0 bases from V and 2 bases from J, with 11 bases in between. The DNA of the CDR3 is TGTGCCAGCAGCCAAGAGGGCGGGACCCCCTACGAGCAGTACTTC. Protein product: CASSQEGGTPYEQYF.

The CDR3 region is CASSPRLEPNEQFF. For the CDR3, the DNA is TGCGCCAGCAGCCCCCGGTTGGAGCCCAATGAGCAGTTCTTC. The rearrangement uses TRBV4-3 and TRBJ2-1; D remains ambiguous. CDR3 length: 14 amino acids. Germline V lookup: CDR1 LGHNA, CDR2 YSLEER. Trimming pared 4 bases from V and 6 bases from J, leaving 13 bases between.

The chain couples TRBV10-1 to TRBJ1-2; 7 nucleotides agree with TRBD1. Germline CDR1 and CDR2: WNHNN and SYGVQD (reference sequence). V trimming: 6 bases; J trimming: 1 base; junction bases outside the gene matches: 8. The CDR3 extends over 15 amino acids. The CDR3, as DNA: TGCGCCAGCAGGGCCGGGACAGACGTTAACTATGGCTACACCTTC. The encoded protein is CASRAGTDVNYGYTF.

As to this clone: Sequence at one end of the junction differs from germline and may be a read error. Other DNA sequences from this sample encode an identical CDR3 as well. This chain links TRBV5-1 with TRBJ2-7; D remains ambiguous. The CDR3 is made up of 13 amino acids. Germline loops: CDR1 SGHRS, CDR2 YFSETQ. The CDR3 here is CASSNAGSHEQYF. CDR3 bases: TGTGCCAGCAGCAACGCAGGAAGCCACGAGCAGTACTTC. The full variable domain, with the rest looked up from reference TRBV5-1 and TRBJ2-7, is KAGVTQTPRYLIKTRGQQVTLSCSPISGHRSVSWYQQTPGQGLQFLFEYFSETQRNKGNFPGRFSGRQFSNSRSEMNVSTLELGDSALYLCASSNAGSHEQYFGPGTRLTVT.

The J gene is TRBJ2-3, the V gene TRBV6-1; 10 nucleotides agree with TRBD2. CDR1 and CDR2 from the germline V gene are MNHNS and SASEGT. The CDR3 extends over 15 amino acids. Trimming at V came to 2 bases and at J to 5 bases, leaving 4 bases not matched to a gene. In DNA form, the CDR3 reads TGTGCCAGCAGTGAACTAGCGGGAGCCGAAGATACGCAGTATTTT. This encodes CASSELAGAEDTQYF.

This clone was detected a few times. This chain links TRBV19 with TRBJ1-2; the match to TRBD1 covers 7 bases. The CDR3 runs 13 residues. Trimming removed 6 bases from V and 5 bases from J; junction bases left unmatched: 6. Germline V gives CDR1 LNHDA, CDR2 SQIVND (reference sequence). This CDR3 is CASRSGTAYGYTF. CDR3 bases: TGTGCCAGTAGGTCGGGGACAGCATATGGCTACACCTTC.

CDR3: CASGAGLAGGDEQFF. CDR3 in DNA: TGTGCCAGCGGAGCCGGACTAGCGGGAGGCGATGAGCAGTTCTTC. The chain has TRBV25-1 and TRBJ2-1, with 14 positions matching TRBD2. The CDR3 loop spans 15 amino acids. V dropped 8 bases and J dropped 8; count of bases not matched to a gene: 8. CDR1 is MGHDK and CDR2 is SYGVNS in the germline V gene. Full variable domain (outside the CDR3, taken from reference TRBV25-1 and TRBJ2-1): EADIYQTPRYLVIGTGKKITLECSQTMGHDKMYWYQQDPGMELHLIHYSYGVNSTEKGDLSSESTVSRIRTEHFPLTLESARPSHTSQYLCASGAGLAGGDEQFFGPGTRLTVL.

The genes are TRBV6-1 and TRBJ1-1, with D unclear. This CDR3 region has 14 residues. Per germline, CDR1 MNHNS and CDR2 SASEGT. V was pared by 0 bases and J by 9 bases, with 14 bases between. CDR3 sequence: CASSEALRLGKAFF. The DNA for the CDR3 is TGTGCCAGCAGTGAAGCCCTACGACTGGGTAAAGCTTTCTTT.

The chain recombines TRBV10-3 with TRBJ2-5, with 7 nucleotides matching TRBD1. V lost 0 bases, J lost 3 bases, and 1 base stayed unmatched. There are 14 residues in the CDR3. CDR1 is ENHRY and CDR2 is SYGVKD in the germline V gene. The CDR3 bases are TGTGCCATCAGTGAGTCGGGACAGAAAGAGACCCAGTACTTC. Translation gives CAISESGQKETQYF.

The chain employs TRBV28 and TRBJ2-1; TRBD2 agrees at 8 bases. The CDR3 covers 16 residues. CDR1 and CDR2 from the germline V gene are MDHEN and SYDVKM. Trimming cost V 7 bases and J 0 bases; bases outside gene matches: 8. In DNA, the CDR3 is TGTGCCAGCATCCTAGGGCTAGCGGGCTCCTACAATGAGCAGTTCTTC. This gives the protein CASILGLAGSYNEQFF.

The DNA for the CDR3 is TGTGCCAGTATTTCGACTAGCGGGGGAACCTACAATGAGCAGTTCTTC. Amino acid sequence: CASISTSGGTYNEQFF. J is TRBJ2-1 and V is TRBV19; 12 positions agree with TRBD2. Germline V gene data show CDR1 as LNHDA and CDR2 as SQIVND (reference sequence). With 7 bases clipped from V and 2 bases from J, the junction kept 6 bases outside the gene matches. CDR3 size: 16 residues.

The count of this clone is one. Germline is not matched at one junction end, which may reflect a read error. In DNA form, the CDR3 reads TGTGCCAGCAGTTCGGACAGCAGAGATACGCAGTATTTT. Protein: CASSSDSRDTQYF. The chain employs TRBV28 and TRBJ2-3, with TRBD1 as a possible D gene (6 bases). CDR1 and CDR2 from the germline V gene are MDHEN and SYDVKM. The CDR3 is 13 amino acids.

The CDR3 loop reads CASSKTGDTEAFF. CDR3 DNA: TGTGCCAGCAGTAAGACAGGGGACACTGAAGCTTTCTTT. This chain uses TRBV2 with TRBJ1-1, with TRBD1 identical over 8 bases. The trim removed 5 bases at V and 3 bases at J, leaving 2 bases unmatched. Germline CDR1 SNHLY, CDR2 FYNNEI. The CDR3 sequence is 13 residues long.

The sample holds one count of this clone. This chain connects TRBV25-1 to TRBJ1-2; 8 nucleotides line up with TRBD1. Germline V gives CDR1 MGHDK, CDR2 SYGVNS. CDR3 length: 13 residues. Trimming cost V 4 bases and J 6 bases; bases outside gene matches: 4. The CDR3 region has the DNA TGTGCCAGCAGTGTACAGGGGGGTGATGGCTACACCTTC. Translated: CASSVQGGDGYTF.

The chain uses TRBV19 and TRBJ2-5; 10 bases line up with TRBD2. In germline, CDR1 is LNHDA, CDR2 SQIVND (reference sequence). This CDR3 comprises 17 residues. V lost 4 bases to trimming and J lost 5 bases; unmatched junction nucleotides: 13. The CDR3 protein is CASSTGLAAYRGETQYF. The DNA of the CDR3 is TGTGCCAGTAGTACCGGACTAGCGGCTTATCGAGGGGAGACCCAGTACTTC.

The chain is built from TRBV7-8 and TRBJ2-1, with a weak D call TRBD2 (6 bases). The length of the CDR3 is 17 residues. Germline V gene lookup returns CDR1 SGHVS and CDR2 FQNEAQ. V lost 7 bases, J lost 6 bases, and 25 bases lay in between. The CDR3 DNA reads TGTGCCAGCACCAAGACGGAGCGGGTGTTGGTGCGCAATGAGCAGTTCTTC. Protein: CASTKTERVLVRNEQFF.

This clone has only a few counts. CDR3 sequence reads: CASSHMTGVQPQHF. In nucleotides, the CDR3 is TGTGCCAGCAGTCATATGACAGGGGTGCAGCCCCAGCATTTT. The rearrangement uses TRBV6-6 and TRBJ1-5, with 8 nucleotides matching TRBD1. The germline V gene has CDR1 MNHNY and CDR2 SVGAGI (reference sequence). V was clipped by 5 bases and J by 7 bases; unmatched bases: 7. This CDR3 has 14 residues.

Here the CDR3 DNA reads TGTGCCAGCAGTCCCCTAGCGGGAGGTCTCTACGAGCAGTACTTC. It yields the protein CASSPLAGGLYEQYF. The rearrangement joins TRBV6-5 to TRBJ2-7, with 11 bases that match TRBD2. The CDR3 length is 15 residues. In germline, CDR1 is MNHEY, CDR2 SVGAGI. V trimming: 5 bases; J trimming: 3 bases; junction bases outside the gene matches: 6.

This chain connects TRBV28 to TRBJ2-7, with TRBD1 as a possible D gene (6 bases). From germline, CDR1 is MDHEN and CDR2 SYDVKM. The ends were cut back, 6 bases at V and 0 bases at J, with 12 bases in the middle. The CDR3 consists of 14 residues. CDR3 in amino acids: CASRPRDNSYEQYF. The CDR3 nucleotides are TGTGCCAGCAGGCCCCGGGACAACTCCTACGAGCAGTACTTC.

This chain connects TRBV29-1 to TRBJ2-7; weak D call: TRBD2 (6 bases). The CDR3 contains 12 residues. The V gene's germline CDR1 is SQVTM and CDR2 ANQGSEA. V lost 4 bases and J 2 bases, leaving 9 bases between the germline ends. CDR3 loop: CSVASATYEQYF. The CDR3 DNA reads TGCAGCGTTGCTAGCGCAACCTACGAGCAGTACTTC.

Written as DNA, the CDR3 is TGTGCCAGCAGTAGGGAGCGGAGTGACCACAATGAGCAGTTCTTC. Translating it yields CASSRERSDHNEQFF. This rearrangement joins TRBV2 to TRBJ2-1, with D maybe TRBD2 (5 bases). V lost 5 bases and J 5 bases, leaving 16 bases between the germline ends. Looked up from germline, CDR1 is SNHLY and CDR2 is FYNNEI. The CDR3 sequence is 15 residues long.

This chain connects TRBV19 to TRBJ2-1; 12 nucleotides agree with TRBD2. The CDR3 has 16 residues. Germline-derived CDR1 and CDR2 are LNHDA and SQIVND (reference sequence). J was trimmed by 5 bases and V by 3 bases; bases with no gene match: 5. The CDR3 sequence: CASSMTSGSYHNEQFF. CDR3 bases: TGTGCCAGTAGTATGACTAGCGGGAGCTACCACAATGAGCAGTTCTTC.

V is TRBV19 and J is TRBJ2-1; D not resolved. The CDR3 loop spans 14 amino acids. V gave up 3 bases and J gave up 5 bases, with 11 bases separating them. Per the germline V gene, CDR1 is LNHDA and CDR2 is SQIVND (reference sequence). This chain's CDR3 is CASSITSLDNEQFF. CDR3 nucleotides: TGTGCCAGTAGTATCACCTCGTTAGACAATGAGCAGTTCTTC.